This TCR beta chain was sequenced for a study of PD-L1 blockade in urothelial cancer. Study-wide context: In about 2014 therapy began: atezolizumab 1,200 mg intravenously every 3 weeks.

Time point reported: peripheral blood 6 weeks after treatment start. The protocol was immunoSEQ multiplex PCR, while the TCRdb copy is restricted to in-frame clones and leaves out a portion. The sample has about 90,000 clones, around four fifths seen once. This CDR3 has 15 residues. The source of this sequence is a man between 70 and 80 years old with urothelial cancer. The rearrangement uses TRBV7-5 and TRBJ1-5. TRBV7-5 is labeled a pseudogene. Sample: PBMCs, taken around atezolizumab (anti-PD-L1) treatment. The CDR3 coding sequence is TGTGCCAGAAGCTTAAAGCGTAAGCGGGATCAGCCCCAGCATTTT. Its protein is CARSLKRKRDQPQHF.